This is a list of T cell receptor beta chains from one sample in a study of CD8+CD57+ T cells in acquired aplastic anemia. In TCRdb, the reads were re-called with MiXCR into one record per CDR3 protein. The sample shows fewer than 85,000 distinct CDR3 sequences, 70% of them seen only once. The sample taken for sequencing was sorted CD4+, CD8+, or CD8+CD57+ T cells (not recorded which) from PBMCs. These receptors were taken from a human donor with aplastic anemia. CDR3s include the opening cysteine and the closing phenylalanine or tryptophan. Fields, in order: D gene, V gene, J gene, CDR3 length, clone size, CDR3 DNA, CDR3 protein. The D gene is left open where the match is weak. Rows give clone size only sometimes, using once, few, many, or a class for an expanded clone.

TRBD1	TRBV20-1	TRBJ2-1	14	.	TGCAGTGCGACCAGGACAGGGGGCTACAATGAGCAGTTCTTC	CSATRTGGYNEQFF
.	TRBV9	TRBJ2-7	15	.	TGTGCCAGCAGCGTAGTACCCGGAAGCTCCTACGAGCAGTACTTC	CASSVVPGSSYEQYF
.	TRBV10-3	TRBJ2-3	12	.	TGTGCCATCAGGATGGGGAGTGAAACGCAGTATTTT	CAIRMGSETQYF
.	TRBV20-1	TRBJ1-6	13	.	TGCAGTGCTAGAGCCTCGGCGAGATCACCCCTCCACTTT	CSARASARSPLHF
.	TRBV7-9	TRBJ2-7	13	.	TGTGCCAGCGTACGGGACGGAGCCTACGAGCAGTACTTC	CASVRDGAYEQYF
.	TRBV10-3	TRBJ1-2	13	once	TGTGCCAGCAGTCGACTGAGTGGGTATGGCTACACCTTC	CASSRLSGYGYTF
.	TRBV6-1	TRBJ2-7	14	.	TGTGCCAGCAGTGAAGAAAGGCCCTCCTACGAGCAGTACTTC	CASSEERPSYEQYF
.	TRBV20-1	TRBJ2-7	14	.	TGCAGTGCTAGTGGACAAGGGGCAGACTACGAGCAGTACTTC	CSASGQGADYEQYF
.	TRBV10-1	TRBJ2-1	13	.	TGCGCCAGCAGCGCGGACAGTTACAATGAGCAGTTCTTC	CASSADSYNEQFF
.	TRBV7-9	TRBJ2-1	11	.	TGTGCCAGCAGCACTAACAATGAGCAGTTCTTC	CASSTNNEQFF
.	TRBV10-3	TRBJ1-1	11	few	TGTGCCATCAGTGCTGGGATGGAAGCTTTCTTT	CAISAGMEAFF
.	TRBV20-1	TRBJ2-7	12	.	TGCAGTGCTTCGCGGGGCACCTACGAGCAGTACTTC	CSASRGTYEQYF
TRBD2	TRBV25-1	TRBJ2-5	14	.	TGTGCCAGCAGCTTAATGCGGGGGGGGGAGACCCAGTACTTC	CASSLMRGGETQYF
TRBD2	TRBV20-1	TRBJ2-5	16	once	TGCAGTGCTAGACAACGACTAGCGGGGCTAACTGAGACCCAGTACTTC	CSARQRLAGLTETQYF
TRBD1	TRBV29-1	TRBJ1-1	12	.	TGCAGCGTTCGGACAGGGTTCACTGAAGCTTTCTTT	CSVRTGFTEAFF